The 3 T cell receptor beta chains below come from one sample, sequenced in a study of blood T cell repertoires in COVID-19. TCRdb's table, derived via immunoSEQ multiplex PCR, lists solely in-frame clones and lacks some. The sample yields tens of thousands of clones, 70% to 80% seen once. Sequencing used peripheral blood. These receptors came from a man aged 50 or older with active or convalescent COVID-19.

This chain connects TRBV2 to TRBJ1-3; D remains unclear. Germline values: CDR1 SNHLY, CDR2 FYNNEI. The germline V and J ends were trimmed by 8 bases and 4 bases, with 9 bases remaining between them. The CDR3 length is 12 residues. This CDR3 is CASARTGNTIYF. The CDR3, as DNA: TGTGCCAGCGCCAGAACCGGAAACACCATATATTTT.

The sample holds one count of this clone. This chain uses TRBV2 with TRBJ2-2; 8 bases align to TRBD2. Germline assignment: CDR1 SNHLY and CDR2 FYNNEI. The CDR3 is made up of 15 amino acids. The V and J ends lost 7 bases and 6 bases, in that order; junction bases with no gene match: 10. Here the CDR3 DNA reads TGTGCCAGCACTGGGGTAGCGGGGTTCGCCGGGGAGCTGTTTTTT. Amino acids: CASTGVAGFAGELFF.

The table lists this clone with a few counts. The gene calls are TRBV30 and TRBJ1-1; 10 bases are shared with TRBD1. The CDR3 runs to 15 residues. Unmatched junction bases numbered 8, after V lost 2 bases and J lost 5 bases. The germline V gene has CDR1 GTSNPN and CDR2 SVGIG (reference sequence). CDR3 nucleotide sequence: TGTGCCTGGAGTACTCCGGGACAGGGGAGGACTGAAGCTTTCTTT. Its translation is CAWSTPGQGRTEAFF.